The 28 T cell receptor beta chains below were found in one sample sequenced in a study of blood T cell repertoires in COVID-19 (dated by TCRdb to the early 2020s). Libraries were built with the immunoSEQ multiplex PCR assay. Entries here come from immuneACCESS through TCRdb and include only in-frame sequences with V and J called. Some clones fail to appear in such tables; in the studies checked, an unresolved V gene covers under half of the shortfall, and the cause of the remainder is unknown. This sample holds roughly 130,000 clones; about 79% were observed only once. The ten largest account for about 17% of the sample. Sequencing was done on a sample of peripheral blood. The receptors stem from a woman in her 50s with acute or convalescent COVID-19.

Concerning this clone: At the DNA level, this CDR3 is encoded by other sequences in the same sample as well. The chain recombines TRBV18 with TRBJ1-1, with a weak D call TRBD1 (6 bases). V was pared by 0 bases and J by 1 base, with 9 bases between. There are 15 residues in the CDR3. Germline values: CDR1 KGHSH, CDR2 LQKENI. The DNA of the CDR3 is TGTGCCAGCTCACCACCGGGACAAAGGAACACTGAAGCTTTCTTT. Protein: CASSPPGQRNTEAFF.

V usage is TRBV7-2 and J usage is TRBJ1-3, with D unresolved. CDR1 is SGHTA and CDR2 is FQGNSA in the germline V gene. The CDR3 length is 16 residues. V shed 1 base and J shed 1 base, with 11 bases lying between them. This CDR3 reads CASSLGSRVSGNTIYF. The CDR3 region has the DNA TGTGCCAGCAGCTTAGGATCCCGGGTATCTGGAAACACCATATATTTT.

Only one count was recorded for this clone. V gene TRBV14 combines with J gene TRBJ1-1; D call uncertain. This CDR3 comprises 13 residues. Per germline, CDR1 SGHDN and CDR2 FVKESK. The V and J ends lost 3 bases and 5 bases respectively, with 10 bases between them. The DNA for the CDR3 is TGTGCCAGCAGCCACGAGGGTTGGACTGAAGCTTTCTTT. Residues: CASSHEGWTEAFF.

This chain connects TRBV24-1 to TRBJ2-1; D perhaps matches TRBD2 (6 bases). The V and J ends lost 3 bases and 7 bases respectively, with 15 bases between them. CDR1 is KGHDR, CDR2 SFDVKD, per germline. This CDR3 region has 15 residues. CDR3 loop: CATSDNRDLGNEQFF. Here the CDR3 DNA reads TGTGCCACCAGTGATAACCGGGACTTGGGAAATGAGCAGTTCTTC.

This rearrangement joins TRBV24-1 to TRBJ1-2; a weak D match, TRBD1 (5 bases). CDR3 length equals 14 residues. Germline-derived CDR1 and CDR2 are KGHDR and SFDVKD. The germline V and J ends were trimmed by 1 base and 2 bases, with 7 bases remaining between them. Here the CDR3 reads CATSDLAGNYGYTF. The CDR3, as DNA: TGTGCCACCAGTGATTTAGCAGGGAACTATGGCTACACCTTC.

This chain connects TRBV5-1 to TRBJ1-1, with D uncertain. CDR3 length: 15 residues. The V end was cut by 0 bases, the J end by 5 bases, with 14 bases between. Germline V lookup: CDR1 SGHRS, CDR2 YFSETQ. The CDR3 sequence is CASSLAGEEWTEAFF. The DNA of the CDR3 is TGCGCCAGCAGCTTGGCTGGGGAGGAGTGGACTGAAGCTTTCTTT.

This clone was seen once. The V gene is TRBV5-1, the J gene TRBJ2-1; TRBD2 aligns across 14 bases. The CDR3 is 18 amino acids. Trimming cost V 4 bases and J 0 bases; bases outside gene matches: 6. CDR1 and CDR2 from the germline V gene are SGHRS and YFSETQ. CDR3 protein: CASSNGLAGGSSYNEQFF. The CDR3 DNA is TGCGCCAGCAGCAATGGACTAGCGGGGGGTAGCTCCTACAATGAGCAGTTCTTC. Filled out from reference TRBV5-1 and TRBJ2-1, the complete variable domain reads KAGVTQTPRYLIKTRGQQVTLSCSPISGHRSVSWYQQTPGQGLQFLFEYFSETQRNKGNFPGRFSGRQFSNSRSEMNVSTLELGDSALYLCASSNGLAGGSSYNEQFFGPGTRLTVL.

This clone was detected only once. The genes are TRBV12-3 or TRBV12-4 and TRBJ2-1; possibly TRBD1 for D (5 bases). This CDR3 region has 12 residues. The V end was cut by 6 bases, the J end by 6 bases, with 9 bases between. CDR3 amino acids: CASRTQGNEQFF. Here the CDR3 DNA reads TGTGCCAGCAGGACCCAGGGCAATGAGCAGTTCTTC.

CDR3: CASSLRDTTYEQYF. The CDR3 DNA is TGTGCCAGCAGTTTACGGGACACCACCTACGAGCAGTACTTC. V is TRBV27 and J is TRBJ2-7; D might be TRBD1 (6 bases). Per the germline V gene, CDR1 is MNHEY and CDR2 is SMNVEV (reference sequence). V was pared by 2 bases and J by 2 bases, with 10 bases between. This CDR3 is 14 amino acids long.

The chain has TRBV19 and TRBJ2-5, with 15 bases aligning to TRBD2. The CDR3 spans 17 residues. V lost 4 bases and J lost 4; bases outside the gene matches: 7. CDR1 is LNHDA and CDR2 is SQIVND in the germline V gene (reference sequence). For the CDR3, the DNA is TGTGCCAGTAGTACAACCGGACTAGCGGGGGGGGCAGAGACCCAGTACTTC. Translation gives CASSTTGLAGGAETQYF.

J is TRBJ1-4 and V is TRBV2, with 7 nucleotides matching TRBD1. The CDR3 has 15 residues. The V gene end was trimmed by 7 bases and the J gene end by 0 bases; junction bases not matched to a gene: 5. CDR1 is SNHLY and CDR2 is FYNNEI in the germline V gene. The CDR3 nucleotides are TGTGCCAGCAAGGGACAGCCAGCAACTAATGAAAAACTGTTTTTT. As protein: CASKGQPATNEKLFF.

The DNA for the CDR3 is TGCGCCAGCAGCAAGGGGGCTAATCAGCCCCAGCATTTT. Its translation: CASSKGANQPQHF. J is TRBJ1-5 and V is TRBV5-1; 7 nucleotides line up with TRBD1. The CDR3 has 13 amino acids. The germline CDR1 and CDR2 sequences are SGHRS and YFSETQ. Trimming removed 4 bases from V and 4 bases from J; junction bases left unmatched: 2.

This clone was detected a few times. The chain uses TRBV9 and TRBJ1-1; D is ambiguous. The V gene lost 4 bases and the J gene lost 1 base, with 14 bases spanning the gap. This CDR3 has 15 residues. Germline V gene lookup returns CDR1 SGDLS and CDR2 YYNGEE. As DNA, the CDR3 is TGTGCCAGCAGCCCTAGAGGGTTCTCGAACACTGAAGCTTTCTTT. Translated, it gives CASSPRGFSNTEAFF.

This clone was seen just once. This chain uses TRBV5-4 with TRBJ2-1; the match to TRBD2 covers 7 bases. CDR1 SGHNT and CDR2 YYREEE come from the germline V gene (reference sequence). The junction had 11 bases not matched to a gene; V was cut back by 4 bases and J by 7 bases. The CDR3 runs 15 residues. CDR3 region: CASSPSSAGENEQFF. In nucleotides, the CDR3 is TGTGCCAGCAGCCCTTCGAGCGCGGGGGAGAATGAGCAGTTCTTC. Full variable domain (outside the CDR3, taken from reference TRBV5-4 and TRBJ2-1): ETGVTQSPTHLIKTRGQQVTLRCSSQSGHNTVSWYQQALGQGPQFIFQYYREEENGRGNFPPRFSGLQFPNYSSELNVNALELDDSALYLCASSPSSAGENEQFFGPGTRLTVL.

The chain employs TRBV2 and TRBJ1-2; D uncertain. The CDR3 has 13 amino acids. Germline CDR1 and CDR2: SNHLY and FYNNEI. V was clipped by 6 bases and J by 8 bases, with 16 bases between them. DNA for the CDR3: TGTGCCAGCAGACGAGAAACGGGTGGCGGCTACACCTTC. Translating gives CASRRETGGGYTF.

V usage is TRBV11-2 and J usage is TRBJ2-7, with D possibly matching TRBD2 (7 bases). The CDR3 spans 14 residues. Germline lookup yields CDR1 SGHAT and CDR2 FQNNGV. Between the trimmed V and J ends, which lost 1 base and 3 bases, there was a span of 10 bases. CDR3 protein: CASSLAGGSYEQYF. The CDR3 nucleotides read TGTGCCAGCAGCTTAGCGGGGGGCAGCTACGAGCAGTACTTC.

The gene calls are TRBV21-1 and TRBJ1-5; the D call in the table, TRBD1, was not verified against the DNA. TRBV21-1 is recorded as a pseudogene. The CDR3 spans 20 residues. The CDR3 region is CASSKGIMGGQGHRNQPQHF. The CDR3 DNA is TGTGCCAGCAGCAAAGGTATAATGGGGGGACAGGGTCACCGCAATCAGCCCCAGCATTTT.

This clone was observed once. V gene TRBV5-1 combines with J gene TRBJ2-7; 7 bases match TRBD1. The V and J ends lost 2 bases and 2 bases, in that order; junction bases with no gene match: 4. The CDR3 extends over 14 amino acids. Germline V gene data show CDR1 as SGHRS and CDR2 as YFSETQ. Written as DNA, the CDR3 is TGCGCCAGCAGCTTAGGACAGGCCGCCTACGAGCAGTACTTC. This sequence encodes CASSLGQAAYEQYF.

This chain joins TRBV20-1 and TRBJ2-7; 7 bases are shared with TRBD1. CDR1 and CDR2 (germline): DFQATT, SNEGSKA (reference sequence). V shed 7 bases, J shed 6 bases, and the junction held 6 bases outside the gene matches. The CDR3 consists of 11 residues. The CDR3 coding sequence is TGCAGTGTCGTCGGACAGGTCGAGCAGTACTTC. This translates into CSVVGQVEQYF.

The gene calls are TRBV7-9 and TRBJ2-7; TRBD2 might be the D (7 bases). The germline gives CDR1 SEHNR, CDR2 FQNEAQ (reference sequence). This CDR3 has 15 residues. Trimming took off 1 base at V and 0 bases at J, with 10 bases between the two ends. In DNA form, the CDR3 reads TGTGCCAGCAGCTTAGGAGGGGGGGCCTCCTACGAGCAGTACTTC. This gives the protein CASSLGGGASYEQYF.

The chain couples TRBV3-1 (or the pseudogene TRBV3-2) to TRBJ2-1; D is unclear. V lost 0 bases, J lost 15 bases, and 15 bases lay in between. CDR1 is LGHDT and CDR2 is YNNKEL in the germline V gene (reference sequence). CDR3 length: 13 residues. The CDR3 spells CASSQESTTSRFF. The DNA for the CDR3 is TGTGCCAGCAGCCAAGAATCAACTACGAGTCGGTTCTTC.

The chain combines TRBV19 with TRBJ2-3; the match to TRBD1 covers 8 bases. Per germline, CDR1 LNHDA and CDR2 SQIVND (reference sequence). The length of the CDR3 is 13 residues. V was pared by 10 bases and J by 2 bases, with 5 bases of the junction left unmatched. The CDR3 DNA follows: TGTGCCATCTCGGACAGGGCCACAGATACGCAGTATTTT. It codes for CAISDRATDTQYF.

The chain links TRBV7-2 to TRBJ2-1, with 10 positions matching TRBD2. The CDR3 has 18 residues. V dropped 2 bases and J dropped 3; count of bases not matched to a gene: 10. Germline V gives CDR1 SGHTA, CDR2 FQGNSA. CDR3 sequence: CASSLRVAGGPIYNEQFF. The CDR3 coding sequence is TGTGCCAGCAGCTTAAGGGTAGCGGGGGGCCCCATCTACAATGAGCAGTTCTTC.

The V call is TRBV13, the J call TRBJ1-2, with 8 bases matching TRBD1. The CDR3 has 15 amino acids. V lost 5 bases to trimming and J lost 5 bases; unmatched junction nucleotides: 10. Germline CDR1 reads PRHDT; CDR2 reads FYEKMQ (reference sequence). The CDR3: CASSTLINRGYGYTF. The CDR3 region has the DNA TGTGCCAGCAGCACCCTAATAAACAGGGGGTATGGCTACACCTTC.

This clone was detected a few times. CDR3 sequence (DNA): TGTGCCAGCAGCTTACCGGGACAGGGGAATGAAAAACTGTTTTTT. It yields the protein CASSLPGQGNEKLFF. The chain joins TRBV7-9 to TRBJ1-4; the match to TRBD1 covers 10 bases. After removal of 2 bases from V and 5 bases from J, the junction contained 2 bases not matched to a gene. CDR1 is SEHNR and CDR2 is FQNEAQ in the germline V gene (reference sequence). This CDR3 contains 15 residues.

This chain uses TRBV7-9 with TRBJ2-7; 9 positions match TRBD1. After removal of 5 bases from V and 4 bases from J, the junction contained 9 bases not matched to a gene. Germline lookup yields CDR1 SEHNR and CDR2 FQNEAQ (reference sequence). The CDR3 runs 15 residues. CDR3 DNA: TGTGCCAGCAGCACACAGGGGGCGCTCGGTTACGAGCAGTACTTC. Translation: CASSTQGALGYEQYF.

The gene calls are TRBV5-5 and TRBJ2-7, with a tentative D call TRBD1 (6 bases). Germline V gives CDR1 SGHKS, CDR2 YYEKEE (reference sequence). The CDR3 has 15 amino acids. The V gene lost 4 bases and the J gene lost 0 bases, with 14 bases spanning the gap. Here the CDR3 reads CASSGGQLSSYEQYF. The CDR3 DNA sequence: TGTGCCAGCAGCGGTGGACAGTTGAGCTCCTACGAGCAGTACTTC.

The J gene is TRBJ2-3, the V gene TRBV5-1, with TRBD2 matching over 10 bases. CDR1 is SGHRS, CDR2 YFSETQ, per germline. The ends lost 4 bases at V and 4 bases at J; junction bases unmatched: 9. The CDR3 consists of 16 residues. The CDR3 protein is CASSLHGTSVPDTQYF. DNA of the CDR3: TGCGCCAGCAGCCTCCACGGGACTAGCGTACCAGATACGCAGTATTTT. Together with reference TRBV5-1 and TRBJ2-3, the CDR3 gives the full variable domain: KAGVTQTPRYLIKTRGQQVTLSCSPISGHRSVSWYQQTPGQGLQFLFEYFSETQRNKGNFPGRFSGRQFSNSRSEMNVSTLELGDSALYLCASSLHGTSVPDTQYFGPGTRLTVL.